The T cell receptor (beta chain) described here comes from a study of cytomegalovirus exposure and HLA in healthy donors. Amplification used 60 Vbeta primers and 13 Jbeta primers. How the authors handled the data: Roughly 10 million shared chains were among around 80 million unique TCR beta chains counted in a later analysis. TCRdb keeps only in-frame clones here, not all; method: immunoSEQ multiplex PCR. The DNA gave D and trimming, while V, J and clone size come from that table. The profile shows about 220,000 clones, less than 85% of them singletons. The CDR3 has 14 amino acids. With 8 bases clipped from V and 7 bases from J, the junction kept 8 bases outside the gene matches. Germline V gene lookup returns CDR1 MNHNS and CDR2 SASEGT.

This receptor was identified in a man in his late teens or twenties in good health and CMV-seronegative. Sequenced: PBMCs. This chain links TRBV6-1 with TRBJ2-7, with 13 bases aligning to TRBD2. CDR3 protein: CASLGTSGVLEQYF. In DNA, the CDR3 is TGTGCCAGCCTCGGGACTAGCGGGGTCCTTGAGCAGTACTTC.